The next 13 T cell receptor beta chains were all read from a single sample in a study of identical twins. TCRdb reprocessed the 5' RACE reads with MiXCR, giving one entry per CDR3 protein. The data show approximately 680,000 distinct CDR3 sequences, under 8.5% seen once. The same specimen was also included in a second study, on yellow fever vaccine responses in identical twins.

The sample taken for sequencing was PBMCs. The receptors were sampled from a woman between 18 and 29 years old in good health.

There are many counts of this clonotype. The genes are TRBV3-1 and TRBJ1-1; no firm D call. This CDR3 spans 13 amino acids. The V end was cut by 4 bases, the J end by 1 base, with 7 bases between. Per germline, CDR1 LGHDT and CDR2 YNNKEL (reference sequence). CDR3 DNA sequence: TGTGCCAGCAGCCCAAAAGGGAACACTGAAGCTTTCTTT. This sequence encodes CASSPKGNTEAFF.

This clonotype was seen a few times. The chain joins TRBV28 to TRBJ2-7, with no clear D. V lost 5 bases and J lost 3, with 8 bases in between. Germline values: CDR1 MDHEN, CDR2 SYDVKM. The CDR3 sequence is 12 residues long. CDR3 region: CASSISFYEQYF. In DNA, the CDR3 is TGTGCCAGCAGTATCAGCTTCTACGAGCAGTACTTC.

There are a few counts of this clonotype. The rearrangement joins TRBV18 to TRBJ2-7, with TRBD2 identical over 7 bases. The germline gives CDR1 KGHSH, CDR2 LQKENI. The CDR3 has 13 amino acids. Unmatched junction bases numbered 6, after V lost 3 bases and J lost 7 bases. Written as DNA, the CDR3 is TGTGCCAGCTCACCTGGACAAGCGGGAGAGCAGTACGTC. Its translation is CASSPGQAGEQYV.

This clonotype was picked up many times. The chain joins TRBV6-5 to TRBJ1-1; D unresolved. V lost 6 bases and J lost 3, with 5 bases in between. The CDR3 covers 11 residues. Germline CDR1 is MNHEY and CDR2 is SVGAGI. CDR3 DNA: TGTGCCAGCAGCACGTACACTGAAGCTTTCTTT. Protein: CASSTYTEAFF.

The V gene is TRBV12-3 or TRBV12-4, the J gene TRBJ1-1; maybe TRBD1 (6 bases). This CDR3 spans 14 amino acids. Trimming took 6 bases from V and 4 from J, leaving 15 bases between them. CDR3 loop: CASSAGTLGTEAFF. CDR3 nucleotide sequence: TGTGCCAGCAGCGCCGGGACATTAGGCACTGAAGCTTTCTTT.

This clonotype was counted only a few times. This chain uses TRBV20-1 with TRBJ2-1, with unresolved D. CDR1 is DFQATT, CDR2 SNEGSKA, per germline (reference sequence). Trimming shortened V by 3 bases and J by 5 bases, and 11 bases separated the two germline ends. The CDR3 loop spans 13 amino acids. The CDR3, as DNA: TGCAGTGCTAGTGGCTGGAACCACAATGAGCAGTTCTTC. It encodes CSASGWNHNEQFF.

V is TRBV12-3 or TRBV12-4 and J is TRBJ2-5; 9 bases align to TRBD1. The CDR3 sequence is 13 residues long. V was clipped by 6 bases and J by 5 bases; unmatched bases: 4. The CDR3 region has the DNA TGTGCCAGCAGGGACAGGGGTGGCGAGACCCAGTACTTC. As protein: CASRDRGGETQYF.

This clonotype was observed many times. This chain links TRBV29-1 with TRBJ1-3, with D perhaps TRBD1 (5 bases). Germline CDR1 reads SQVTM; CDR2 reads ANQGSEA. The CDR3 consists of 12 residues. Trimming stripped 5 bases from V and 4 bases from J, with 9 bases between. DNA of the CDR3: TGCAGCGTTCAGGGAACGGGAAACACCATATATTTT. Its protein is CSVQGTGNTIYF.

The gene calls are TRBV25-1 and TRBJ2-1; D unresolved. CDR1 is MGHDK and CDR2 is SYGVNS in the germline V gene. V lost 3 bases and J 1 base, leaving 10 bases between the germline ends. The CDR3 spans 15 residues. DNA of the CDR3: TGTGCCAGCAGTGATGGATCGGCGTCCTACAATGAGCAGTTCTTC. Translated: CASSDGSASYNEQFF.

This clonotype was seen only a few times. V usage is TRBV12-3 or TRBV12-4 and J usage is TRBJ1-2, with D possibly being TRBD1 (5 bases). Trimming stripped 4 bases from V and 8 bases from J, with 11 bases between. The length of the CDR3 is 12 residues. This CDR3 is CASSSWGEGYTF. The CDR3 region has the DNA TGTGCCAGCAGTTCATGGGGGGAGGGCTACACCTTC.

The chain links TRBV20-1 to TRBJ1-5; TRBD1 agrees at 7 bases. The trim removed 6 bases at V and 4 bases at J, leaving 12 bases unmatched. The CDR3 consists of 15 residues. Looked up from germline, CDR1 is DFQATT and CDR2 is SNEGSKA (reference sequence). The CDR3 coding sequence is TGCAGTGCGCGAGAACCTGACAGGGCGAATCAGCCCCAGCATTTT. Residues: CSAREPDRANQPQHF.

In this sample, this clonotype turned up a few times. CDR3 sequence reads: CSASRGQGAYEQYV. The CDR3 DNA follows: TGCAGTGCTAGTCGGGGACAAGGAGCCTACGAGCAGTACGTC. The chain carries TRBV20-1 and TRBJ2-7, with D perhaps matching TRBD1 (6 bases). Germline loops: CDR1 DFQATT, CDR2 SNEGSKA (reference sequence). The CDR3 extends over 14 amino acids. Deletions cut 3 bases from V and 2 bases from J, with 14 bases between.

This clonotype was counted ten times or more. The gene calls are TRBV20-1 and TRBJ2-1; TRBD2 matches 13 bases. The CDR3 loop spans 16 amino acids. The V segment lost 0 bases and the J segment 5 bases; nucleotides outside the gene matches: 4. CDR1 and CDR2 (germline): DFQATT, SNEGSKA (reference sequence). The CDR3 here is CSARDSTSGRDNEQFF. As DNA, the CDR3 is TGCAGTGCTAGAGATAGTACTAGCGGGAGGGACAATGAGCAGTTCTTC.